These 9 T cell receptor beta chains share one sample of origin, sequenced in a study of shared clonotypes between healthy human individuals. Measured with immunoSEQ multiplex PCR; TCRdb has only the in-frame clones, and not every one. The sample comprises roughly 2 million clones, around 95% of which are singletons, and 0.1% to 0.15% rests with the top ten. The sample taken for sequencing was naive CD4+ T cells sorted from blood. The subset denotes: CD45RA+ positively selected. The source of these receptors is a man younger than 30 in good health.

The rearrangement joins TRBV9 to TRBJ2-5; 8 bases map to TRBD2. Germline CDR1 is SGDLS and CDR2 is YYNGEE. Trimming cost V 6 bases and J 4 bases; bases outside gene matches: 14. This CDR3 comprises 16 residues. The CDR3 DNA reads as TGTGCCAGCACCCGAATGGACGGGGGGGAAGGAGAGACCCAGTACTTC. Its protein is CASTRMDGGEGETQYF.

The chain carries TRBV5-1 and TRBJ2-7; D remains unclear. Germline assignment: CDR1 SGHRS and CDR2 YFSETQ. V was clipped by 4 bases and J by 0 bases, with 14 bases between them. The CDR3 is 15 residues long. CDR3 loop: CASSIRTPSSYEQYF. CDR3 coding DNA: TGCGCCAGCAGCATCCGGACGCCTAGCTCCTACGAGCAGTACTTC.

This rearrangement joins TRBV7-9 to TRBJ2-2, with 10 nucleotides matching TRBD1. Germline values: CDR1 SEHNR, CDR2 FQNEAQ (reference sequence). There are 16 residues in the CDR3. V lost 5 bases, J lost 6 bases, and 9 bases stayed unmatched. The CDR3 sequence is CASSAGGQGGAGELFF. The CDR3 coding sequence is TGTGCCAGCAGCGCGGGCGGACAGGGGGGAGCCGGGGAGCTGTTTTTT.

V usage is TRBV5-1 and J usage is TRBJ1-3; maybe TRBD1 (5 bases). V was pared by 0 bases and J by 5 bases, with 12 bases between. CDR3 length: 15 amino acids. Germline lookup yields CDR1 SGHRS and CDR2 YFSETQ. The CDR3 nucleotides read TGCGCCAGCAGCTTGGCCGGGCAGGGTCGAAACACCATATATTTT. The encoded protein is CASSLAGQGRNTIYF.

This clone was detected once. V and J are TRBV7-2 and TRBJ2-1; 11 bases line up with TRBD2. The J segment lost 3 bases and the V segment lost 5 bases, leaving 6 bases of the junction unmatched. CDR3 length: 16 residues. In germline, CDR1 is SGHTA, CDR2 FQGNSA. The CDR3 protein is CASSDRLAGNYNEQFF. The CDR3 nucleotides are TGTGCCAGCAGCGACCGACTAGCGGGGAACTACAATGAGCAGTTCTTC.

The chain carries TRBV27 and TRBJ2-7; the match to TRBD2 covers 9 bases. Germline V CDR1 and CDR2: MNHEY, SMNVEV (reference sequence). The ends lost 6 bases at V and 4 bases at J; junction bases unmatched: 7. The CDR3 contains 14 residues. CDR3 region: CASSFAGGLYEQYF. In nucleotides, the CDR3 is TGTGCCAGCAGCTTTGCGGGAGGGTTATACGAGCAGTACTTC.

This chain links TRBV18 with TRBJ1-1, with D unclear. CDR1 is KGHSH and CDR2 is LQKENI in the germline V gene. CDR3 size: 14 residues. The ends were cut back, 6 bases at V and 5 bases at J, with 16 bases in the middle. This chain's CDR3 is CASSPTPSQTEAFF. DNA of the CDR3: TGTGCCAGCTCCCCAACCCCCTCCCAGACTGAAGCTTTCTTT.

The chain has TRBV7-9 and TRBJ1-5; 9 bases are a match to TRBD1. The CDR3 contains 16 residues. The V gene end was trimmed by 4 bases and the J gene end by 6 bases; junction bases not matched to a gene: 10. Germline V gives CDR1 SEHNR, CDR2 FQNEAQ (reference sequence). This CDR3 reads CASSSTPQGAGQPQHF. CDR3 DNA sequence: TGTGCCAGCAGCTCCACCCCACAGGGGGCAGGTCAGCCCCAGCATTTT.

V gene TRBV10-2 combines with J gene TRBJ2-7, with 10 bases matching TRBD1. The CDR3 totals 15 residues. In germline, CDR1 is WSHSY, CDR2 SAAADI. J lost 4 bases, V lost 6 bases, and 9 bases had no gene match. CDR3 protein: CASRPGQGITYEQYF. In DNA, the CDR3 is TGCGCCAGCAGGCCGGGACAGGGGATTACGTACGAGCAGTACTTC.